Sequencing of this T cell receptor (beta chain) was carried out in a study of technical replicates of blood from several donors. Data came from immunoSEQ multiplex PCR; TCRdb stores just in-frame clones and leaves some out. Of tens of thousands of clones in the sample, around 94% were seen once. Germline-derived CDR1 and CDR2 are SGHRS and YFSETQ. The CDR3 consists of 14 residues. The V segment lost 4 bases and the J segment 4 bases; nucleotides outside the gene matches: 5. Sequenced: T cells isolated from PBMCs. This receptor was identified in a human donor in good health. The rearrangement links TRBV5-1 to TRBJ1-5, with TRBD1 matching 7 bases. CDR3 loop: CASSPGTENQPQHF. CDR3 DNA: TGCGCCAGCAGCCCGGGGACAGAAAATCAGCCCCAGCATTTT.